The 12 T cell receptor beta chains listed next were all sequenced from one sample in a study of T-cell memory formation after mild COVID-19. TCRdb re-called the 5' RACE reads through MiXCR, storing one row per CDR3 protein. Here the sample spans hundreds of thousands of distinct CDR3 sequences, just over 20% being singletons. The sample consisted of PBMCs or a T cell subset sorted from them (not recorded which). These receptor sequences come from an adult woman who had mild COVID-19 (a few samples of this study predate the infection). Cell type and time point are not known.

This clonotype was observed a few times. CDR3 nucleotides: TGTGCCATCAGTGAGGGGACAGGGGCTGAAGCTTTCTTT. Residues: CAISEGTGAEAFF. The genes are TRBV10-3 and TRBJ1-1, with TRBD1 identical over 10 bases. Per germline, CDR1 ENHRY and CDR2 SYGVKD. J gave up 6 bases and V 2 bases, and 0 bases lay outside the gene matches. This CDR3 spans 13 amino acids.

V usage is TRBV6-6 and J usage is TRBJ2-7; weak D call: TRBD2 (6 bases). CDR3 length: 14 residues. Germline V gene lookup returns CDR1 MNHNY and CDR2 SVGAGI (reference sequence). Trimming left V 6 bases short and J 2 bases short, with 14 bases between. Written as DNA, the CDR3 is TGTGCCAGCAGGAATTGGGACTCACCCTACGAGCAGTACTTC. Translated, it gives CASRNWDSPYEQYF.

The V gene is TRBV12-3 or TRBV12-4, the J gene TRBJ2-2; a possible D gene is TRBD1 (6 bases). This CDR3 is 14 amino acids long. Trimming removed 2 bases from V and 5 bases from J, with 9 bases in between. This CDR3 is CASSLKQGTGELFF. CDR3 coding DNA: TGTGCCAGCAGTTTAAAACAGGGTACCGGGGAGCTGTTTTTT.

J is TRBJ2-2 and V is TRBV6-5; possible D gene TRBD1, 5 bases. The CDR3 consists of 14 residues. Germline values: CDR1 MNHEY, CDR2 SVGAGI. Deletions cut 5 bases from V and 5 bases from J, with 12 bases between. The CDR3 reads CASSDRYITGELFF. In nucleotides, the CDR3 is TGTGCCAGCAGTGACAGATATATTACCGGGGAGCTGTTTTTT.

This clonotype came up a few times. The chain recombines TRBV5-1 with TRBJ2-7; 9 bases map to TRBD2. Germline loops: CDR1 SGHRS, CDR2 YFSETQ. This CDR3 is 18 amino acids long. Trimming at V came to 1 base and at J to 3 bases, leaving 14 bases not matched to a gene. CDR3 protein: CASSLLSSSGAGSYEQYF. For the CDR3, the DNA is TGCGCCAGCAGCTTGTTGAGCTCTAGCGGGGCCGGCAGCTACGAGCAGTACTTC. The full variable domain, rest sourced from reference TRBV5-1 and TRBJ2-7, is KAGVTQTPRYLIKTRGQQVTLSCSPISGHRSVSWYQQTPGQGLQFLFEYFSETQRNKGNFPGRFSGRQFSNSRSEMNVSTLELGDSALYLCASSLLSSSGAGSYEQYFGPGTRLTVT.

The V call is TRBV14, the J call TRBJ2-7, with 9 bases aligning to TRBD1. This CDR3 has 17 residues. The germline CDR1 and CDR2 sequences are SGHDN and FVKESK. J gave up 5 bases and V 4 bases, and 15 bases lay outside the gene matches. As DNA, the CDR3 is TGTGCCAGCAGCCGCGTTCTTCCGGGACAGGGCTTCGACGAGCAGTACTTC. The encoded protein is CASSRVLPGQGFDEQYF.

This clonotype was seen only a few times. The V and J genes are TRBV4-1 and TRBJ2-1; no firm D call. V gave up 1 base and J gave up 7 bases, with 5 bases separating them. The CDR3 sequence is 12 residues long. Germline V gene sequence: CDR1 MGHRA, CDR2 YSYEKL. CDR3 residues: CASSQGANEQFF. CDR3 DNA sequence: TGCGCCAGCAGCCAAGGAGCGAATGAGCAGTTCTTC.

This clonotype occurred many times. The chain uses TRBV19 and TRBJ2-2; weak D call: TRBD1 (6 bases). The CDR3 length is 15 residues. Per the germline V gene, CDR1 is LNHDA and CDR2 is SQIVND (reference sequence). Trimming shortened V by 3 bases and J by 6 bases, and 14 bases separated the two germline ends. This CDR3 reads CASSIGGQRAGELFF. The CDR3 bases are TGTGCCAGTAGTATTGGCGGACAGAGGGCCGGGGAGCTGTTTTTT.

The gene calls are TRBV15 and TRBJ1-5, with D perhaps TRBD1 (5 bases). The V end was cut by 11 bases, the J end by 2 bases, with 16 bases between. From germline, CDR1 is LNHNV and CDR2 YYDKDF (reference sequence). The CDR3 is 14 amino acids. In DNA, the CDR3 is TGTGCCCGAGACGGGGCTTTTGGCAATCAGCCCCAGCATTTT. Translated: CARDGAFGNQPQHF. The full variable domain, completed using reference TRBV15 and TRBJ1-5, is DAMVIQNPRYQVTQFGKPVTLSCSQTLNHNVMYWYQQKSSQAPKLLFHYYDKDFNNEADTPDNFQSRRPNTSFCFLDIRSPGLGDTAMYLCARDGAFGNQPQHFGDGTRLSIL.

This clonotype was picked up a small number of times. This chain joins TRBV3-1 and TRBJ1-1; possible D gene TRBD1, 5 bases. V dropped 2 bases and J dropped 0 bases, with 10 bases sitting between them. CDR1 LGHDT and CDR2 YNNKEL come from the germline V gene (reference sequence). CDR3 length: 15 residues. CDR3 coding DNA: TGTGCCAGCAGCCAATTTGGGGGATTGAACACTGAAGCTTTCTTT. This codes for CASSQFGGLNTEAFF.

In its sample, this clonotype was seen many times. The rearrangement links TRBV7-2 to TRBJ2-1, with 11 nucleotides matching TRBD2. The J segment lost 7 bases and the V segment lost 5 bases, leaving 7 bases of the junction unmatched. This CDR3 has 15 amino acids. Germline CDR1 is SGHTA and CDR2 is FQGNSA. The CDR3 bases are TGTGCCAGCAGCCCCGCATGGACTAGCGGGAATGAGCAGTTCTTC. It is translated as CASSPAWTSGNEQFF.

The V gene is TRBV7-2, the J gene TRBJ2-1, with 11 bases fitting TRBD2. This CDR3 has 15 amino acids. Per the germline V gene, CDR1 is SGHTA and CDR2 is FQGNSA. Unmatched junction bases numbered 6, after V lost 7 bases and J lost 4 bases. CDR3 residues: CASKSLAGGYNEQFF. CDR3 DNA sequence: TGTGCCAGCAAAAGTCTAGCGGGAGGTTACAATGAGCAGTTCTTC.